Below are 20 T cell receptor beta chains sequenced from a single sample in a study of control samples from healthy donors and cancer patients (dated by TCRdb to about 2020). To prepare the library, the immunoSEQ multiplex PCR assay was applied. TCRdb took over this immuneACCESS table, retaining in-frame rearrangements with V and J assigned. Such tables are incomplete; in checked studies, under half of the missing clones stem from an unresolved V gene, and the remainder is unexplained. Within this sample are roughly 170,000 clones, with about 91% of them counted one time only. 2% of the sample is held by the ten biggest clonotypes. Sequenced sample: blood. The source is a woman in her 40s in good health.

The CDR3 region is CASSLVWPGGVDEQFF. The CDR3 DNA is TGCGCCAGCAGCTTGGTTTGGCCAGGGGGCGTCGATGAGCAGTTCTTC. The chain combines TRBV5-1 with TRBJ2-1, with 8 bases that match TRBD1. The trim removed 0 bases at V and 8 bases at J, leaving 10 bases unmatched. CDR3 length: 16 amino acids. The V gene's germline CDR1 is SGHRS and CDR2 YFSETQ.

This chain joins TRBV29-1 and TRBJ2-7; 10 nucleotides line up with TRBD1. V lost 0 bases to trimming and J lost 6 bases; unmatched junction nucleotides: 5. The CDR3 is 14 amino acids. Looked up from germline, CDR1 is SQVTM and CDR2 is ANQGSEA. In nucleotides, the CDR3 is TGCAGCGTTGAAGATCGGGACAGGGGTTTCGAGCAGTACTTC. Its translation is CSVEDRDRGFEQYF.

The CDR3, as DNA: TGCAGTGCTAGTGGAGCGGACAATGAGCAGTTCTTC. Protein sequence: CSASGADNEQFF. J is TRBJ2-1 and V is TRBV20-1; D might be TRBD2 (5 bases). The V gene's germline CDR1 is DFQATT and CDR2 SNEGSKA (reference sequence). The CDR3 runs 12 residues. V shed 3 bases and J shed 5 bases, with 8 bases lying between them.

The rearrangement uses TRBV7-8 and TRBJ2-3, with a weak D call TRBD1 (6 bases). The tail of the sequence fits TRBJ1-5 better, so the J call may be wrong. The CDR3 sequence is 16 residues long. Germline CDR1 SGHVS, CDR2 FQNEAQ. CDR3 nucleotides: TGTGCCAGCAGCTTAGTAGCGGGGGGGCGGACAGATACGCAGCATTTT. Its translation: CASSLVAGGRTDTQHF.

This clone was detected only a few times. The V call is TRBV25-1, the J call TRBJ1-4; D is unresolved. There are 13 residues in the CDR3. The V and J ends lost 6 bases and 4 bases respectively, with 9 bases between them. CDR1 and CDR2 from the germline V gene are MGHDK and SYGVNS. The CDR3 is CASRGGDNEKLFF. CDR3 DNA sequence: TGTGCCAGCAGGGGAGGTGATAATGAAAAACTGTTTTTT.

This clone was seen a single time. The V and J genes are TRBV7-9 and TRBJ2-4, with D possibly TRBD2 on 6 matching bases. Germline CDR1 and CDR2: SEHNR and FQNEAQ (reference sequence). The CDR3 extends over 16 amino acids. Trimming took 8 bases from V and 1 from J, leaving 18 bases between them. The CDR3 region is CASRRADGMAKNIQYF. CDR3 coding DNA: TGTGCCAGCCGGAGGGCCGATGGAATGGCCAAAAACATTCAGTACTTC.

A single count supports this clone. The chain couples TRBV27 to TRBJ1-4; D ambiguous. V was clipped by 5 bases and J by 5 bases, with 12 bases between them. The CDR3 runs to 14 residues. Germline values: CDR1 MNHEY, CDR2 SMNVEV (reference sequence). The CDR3 loop is CASSPLSSNEKLFF. CDR3 in DNA: TGTGCCAGCAGTCCCCTTTCGTCGAATGAAAAACTGTTTTTT.

The chain couples TRBV20-1 to TRBJ2-7, with D perhaps being TRBD1 or TRBD2 (5 bases each). The V and J ends lost 3 bases and 2 bases respectively, with 17 bases between them. CDR1 is DFQATT, CDR2 SNEGSKA, per germline (reference sequence). This CDR3 has 15 amino acids. The CDR3 DNA is TGCAGTGCTAGTGAGTGGAACACGGGGCCCTACGAGCAGTACTTC. It is translated as CSASEWNTGPYEQYF.

This clone was recorded a few times. The gene calls are TRBV7-9 and TRBJ2-5, with 12 bases fitting TRBD1. J was trimmed by 5 bases and V by 5 bases; bases with no gene match: 6. The germline V gene has CDR1 SEHNR and CDR2 FQNEAQ (reference sequence). This CDR3 contains 15 residues. The CDR3, as DNA: TGTGCCAGCAGCAAAGGGGACAGGGGGCTGGAGACCCAGTACTTC. This gives the protein CASSKGDRGLETQYF. Drawing the rest from reference TRBV7-9 and TRBJ2-5, the complete variable domain is DTGVSQNPRHKITKRGQNVTFRCDPISEHNRLYWYRQTLGQGPEFLTYFQNEAQLEKSRLLSDRFSAERPKGSFSTLEIQRTEQGDSAMYLCASSKGDRGLETQYFGPGTRLLVL.

The gene calls are TRBV6-1 and TRBJ1-3; maybe TRBD1 (5 bases). Germline values: CDR1 MNHNS, CDR2 SASEGT. Deletions cut 4 bases from V and 0 bases from J, with 13 bases between. The CDR3 is 16 residues long. For the CDR3, the DNA is TGTGCCAGCAGTGCCCTTAGGGGAGGCTCTGGAAACACCATATATTTT. Its protein is CASSALRGGSGNTIYF.

The rearrangement uses TRBV28 and TRBJ2-7, with TRBD1 identical over 7 bases. There are 13 residues in the CDR3. J gave up 0 bases and V 7 bases, and 3 bases lay outside the gene matches. CDR1 and CDR2 from the germline V gene are MDHEN and SYDVKM. CDR3 in DNA: TGTGCCAGCATACGGGACAGCTCCTACGAGCAGTACTTC. Translating it yields CASIRDSSYEQYF.

The chain employs TRBV7-2 and TRBJ1-1; D remains ambiguous. The germline V and J ends were trimmed by 2 bases and 0 bases, with 7 bases remaining between them. Germline loops: CDR1 SGHTA, CDR2 FQGNSA. This CDR3 is 14 amino acids long. The CDR3 is CASSLSRLNTEAFF. The CDR3 DNA follows: TGTGCCAGCAGCTTAAGCCGGCTGAACACTGAAGCTTTCTTT.

The rearrangement joins TRBV6-2 or TRBV6-3 to TRBJ2-1; the match to TRBD2 covers 14 bases. This CDR3 comprises 18 residues. Losses at the gene ends were 2 bases for V and 0 bases for J; bases not matched to a gene: 3. The V gene's germline CDR1 is MNHEY and CDR2 SVGEGT. The DNA of the CDR3 is TGTGCCAGCAGTTACGGGACTAGCGGGGGAAGCTCCTACAATGAGCAGTTCTTC. This translates into CASSYGTSGGSSYNEQFF.

The chain carries TRBV15 and TRBJ2-7, with 7 positions matching TRBD1. The germline gives CDR1 LNHNV, CDR2 YYDKDF (reference sequence). With 5 bases clipped from V and 1 base from J, the junction kept 8 bases outside the gene matches. The CDR3 runs 15 residues. The CDR3 sequence: CATSSRQGASYEQYF. The CDR3 DNA reads TGTGCCACCAGCTCCCGACAGGGCGCTTCCTACGAGCAGTACTTC. Supplemented by reference TRBV15 and TRBJ2-7, the full variable domain reads DAMVIQNPRYQVTQFGKPVTLSCSQTLNHNVMYWYQQKSSQAPKLLFHYYDKDFNNEADTPDNFQSRRPNTSFCFLDIRSPGLGDTAMYLCATSSRQGASYEQYFGPGTRLTVT.

The chain carries TRBV6-2 or TRBV6-3 and TRBJ2-1; tentative D call: TRBD2 (6 bases). Germline V gene sequence: CDR1 MNHEY, CDR2 SVGEGT. V lost 4 bases and J lost 8, with 12 bases in between. The CDR3 runs 13 residues. Written as DNA, the CDR3 is TGTGCCAGCAGTTCGGGACTCTTCGATGAGCAGTTCTTC. Amino acids: CASSSGLFDEQFF.

The V call is TRBV10-1, the J call TRBJ1-1; D call uncertain. This CDR3 is built from 14 residues. Germline V lookup: CDR1 WNHNN, CDR2 SYGVQD (reference sequence). Trimming cost V 4 bases and J 6 bases, with 15 bases left between them. The CDR3 nucleotides are TGCGCCAGCAGTGCAAACAGTCCTCTACCTGAAGCTTTCTTT. Protein sequence: CASSANSPLPEAFF.

The J gene is TRBJ2-3, the V gene TRBV5-1; TRBD2 aligns across 12 bases. Germline CDR1 and CDR2: SGHRS and YFSETQ. The CDR3 is 19 residues long. V was pared by 0 bases and J by 3 bases, with 11 bases of the junction left unmatched. This chain's CDR3 is CASSLAASGGAVRTDTQYF. CDR3 coding DNA: TGCGCCAGCAGCTTGGCAGCTAGCGGGGGGGCAGTTAGGACAGATACGCAGTATTTT.

Details on this clone: The same CDR3 can be traced to other DNA sequences in this sample. This chain joins TRBV7-5 and TRBJ1-5; the table's D call of TRBD1 was not tested on the DNA. TRBV7-5 is deemed a pseudogene. The CDR3 extends over 13 amino acids. CDR3 nucleotides: TGTGCCAGAAGCCTCAGGGACAATCAGCCCCAGCATTTT. This encodes CARSLRDNQPQHF.

The J gene is TRBJ2-6, the V gene TRBV6-5, with a weak D call TRBD2 (6 bases). Trimming left V 10 bases short and J 0 bases short, with 13 bases between. Germline V gene data show CDR1 as MNHEY and CDR2 as SVGAGI. This CDR3 has 15 amino acids. CDR3 loop: CAIKEGNSGANVLTF. CDR3 coding DNA: TGTGCCATAAAGGAGGGGAACTCTGGGGCCAACGTCCTGACTTTC.

The chain combines TRBV7-9 with TRBJ2-3; 7 positions match TRBD1. The CDR3 totals 17 residues. Germline V CDR1 and CDR2: SEHNR, FQNEAQ (reference sequence). V was clipped by 6 bases and J by 0 bases; unmatched bases: 12. This chain's CDR3 is CASRVLWTGESTDTQYF. CDR3 bases: TGTGCCAGCAGGGTATTGTGGACAGGCGAAAGCACAGATACGCAGTATTTT.